One sample yielded the 25 T cell receptor beta chains listed below, sequenced in a study of CD8 T cells in ankylosing spondylitis. TCRdb re-called the 5' RACE reads with MiXCR, one entry per CDR3 protein. The profile shows over 100,000 distinct CDR3 sequences, 6% to 8.5% of them singletons. The sequencing input was blood, either unsorted or a sorted T cell fraction (not recorded which). Source of these receptors: a male donor with ankylosing spondylitis or in good health (not recorded which).

This clonotype was seen many times. V is TRBV24-1 and J is TRBJ2-2; D call uncertain. CDR3 length: 18 amino acids. Germline CDR1 KGHDR, CDR2 SFDVKD. V lost 4 bases and J 4 bases, leaving 21 bases between the germline ends. CDR3 sequence (DNA): TGTGCCACCAGTGAGGGTGAAGGTACGGATACTCCCACCGGGGAGCTGTTTTTT. Residues: CATSEGEGTDTPTGELFF.

This clonotype was found many times. The chain couples TRBV29-1 to TRBJ2-7, with D possibly being TRBD1 (5 bases). V lost 3 bases to trimming and J lost 0 bases, with 9 bases between them. Germline CDR1 SQVTM, CDR2 ANQGSEA. CDR3 length: 13 residues. The chain's CDR3 is CSVDDRSSYEQYF. The CDR3 nucleotides read TGCAGCGTTGACGACAGAAGCTCCTACGAGCAGTACTTC.

The chain is built from TRBV6-2 or TRBV6-3 and TRBJ2-3; D gene unclear. V was cut by 2 bases and J by 2 bases, with 8 bases left in between. The CDR3 contains 14 residues. Germline-derived CDR1 and CDR2 are MNHEY and SVGEGT. The CDR3 sequence is CASSYTDLTDTQYF. The CDR3 coding sequence is TGTGCCAGCAGTTACACGGATCTCACAGATACGCAGTATTTT.

This clonotype was counted ten times or more. V usage is TRBV10-2 and J usage is TRBJ2-7, with D possibly being TRBD1 (7 bases). Germline loops: CDR1 WSHSY, CDR2 SAAADI. The CDR3 is 14 residues long. The ends were cut back, 8 bases at V and 7 bases at J, with 21 bases in the middle. CDR3 bases: TGCGCCAGCGGCCGGGACAGCGGGCTACGAGAGCAGTACTTC. This translates into CASGRDSGLREQYF.

This clonotype was counted ten times or more. The chain joins TRBV5-6 to TRBJ2-7; a weak D match, TRBD2 (5 bases). Trimming pared 5 bases from V and 0 bases from J, leaving 15 bases between. The CDR3 consists of 15 residues. The germline V gene has CDR1 SGHDT and CDR2 YYEEEE. The CDR3 DNA sequence: TGTGCCAGCAGGAGGAACCAGCGGAGCTCCTACGAGCAGTACTTC. Protein product: CASRRNQRSSYEQYF. The variable domain in full, completed from reference TRBV5-6 and TRBJ2-7, reads DAGVTQSPTHLIKTRGQQVTLRCSPKSGHDTVSWYQQALGQGPQFIFQYYEEEERQRGNFPDRFSGHQFPNYSSELNVNALLLGDSALYLCASRRNQRSSYEQYFGPGTRLTVT.

This clonotype was counted ten times or more. The chain is built from TRBV7-6 and TRBJ2-2; TRBD2 matches at 13 bases. The V and J ends lost 3 bases and 5 bases, in that order; junction bases with no gene match: 9. This CDR3 spans 18 amino acids. From germline, CDR1 is SGHVS and CDR2 FNYEAQ. In DNA form, the CDR3 reads TGTGCCAGCAGCTTGTTAGGGACTAGCGGGATCGGTACCGGGGAGCTGTTTTTT. Translation: CASSLLGTSGIGTGELFF. Full variable domain (rest looked up from reference TRBV7-6 and TRBJ2-2): GAGVSQSPRYKVTKRGQDVALRCDPISGHVSLYWYRQALGQGPEFLTYFNYEAQQDKSGLPNDRFSAERPEGSISTLTIQRTEQRDSAMYRCASSLLGTSGIGTGELFFGEGSRLTVL.

This clonotype was recorded at least ten times. V usage is TRBV4-3 and J usage is TRBJ2-2; D is ambiguous. Germline values: CDR1 LGHNA, CDR2 YSLEER. Trimming took 0 bases from V and 5 from J, leaving 10 bases between them. This CDR3 region has 15 residues. The CDR3 sequence is CASSQEVSVTGELFF. The CDR3 region has the DNA TGCGCCAGCAGCCAAGAGGTATCGGTGACCGGGGAGCTGTTTTTT.

At least ten counts were recorded for this clonotype. J is TRBJ2-5 and V is TRBV5-6; D remains unclear. V was clipped by 3 bases and J by 5 bases, with 5 bases between them. Germline values: CDR1 SGHDT, CDR2 YYEEEE. CDR3 length: 11 amino acids. The CDR3 region is CASSSPETQYF. The CDR3 bases are TGTGCCAGCAGCTCTCCGGAGACCCAGTACTTC. The full variable domain, rest sourced from reference TRBV5-6 and TRBJ2-5, is DAGVTQSPTHLIKTRGQQVTLRCSPKSGHDTVSWYQQALGQGPQFIFQYYEEEERQRGNFPDRFSGHQFPNYSSELNVNALLLGDSALYLCASSSPETQYFGPGTRLLVL.

This clonotype has a count of ten or more. The chain combines TRBV20-1 with TRBJ2-1; tentative D call: TRBD2 (6 bases). The V end lost 6 bases, the J end lost 0 bases, and 18 bases lay between the germline ends. Germline V lookup: CDR1 DFQATT, CDR2 SNEGSKA (reference sequence). This CDR3 spans 16 amino acids. The CDR3 sequence: CSAGQAGLSSYNEQFF. The CDR3 coding sequence is TGCAGTGCGGGTCAAGCGGGCCTGAGCTCCTACAATGAGCAGTTCTTC.

This clonotype appeared many times. In DNA, the CDR3 is TGTGCCAGCAGCTGGGTGCCTATTCTACAAGAGACCCAGTACTTC. Its translation: CASSWVPILQETQYF. The chain is built from TRBV5-5 and TRBJ2-5; D gene ambiguous. From germline, CDR1 is SGHKS and CDR2 YYEKEE (reference sequence). The CDR3 is made up of 15 amino acids. Deletions cut 3 bases from V and 2 bases from J, with 14 bases between.

Many counts were recorded for this clonotype. The chain combines TRBV7-2 with TRBJ1-5; 7 nucleotides agree with TRBD1. The V and J ends lost 0 bases and 5 bases, in that order; junction bases with no gene match: 10. CDR1 SGHTA and CDR2 FQGNSA come from the germline V gene. The CDR3 loop spans 17 amino acids. The CDR3 sequence is CASSLAEGGAFHQPQHF. For the CDR3, the DNA is TGTGCCAGCAGCTTAGCGGAAGGGGGCGCATTCCATCAGCCCCAGCATTTT.

This chain uses TRBV7-9 with TRBJ1-2, with D unresolved. The CDR3 is made up of 15 amino acids. V was shortened by 9 bases and J by 4 bases, with 21 bases between the two germline ends. Germline loops: CDR1 SEHNR, CDR2 FQNEAQ (reference sequence). The CDR3 DNA reads as TGTGCCAGGAGCCCCGGGCACCGACTTAGCTATGGCTACACCTTC. It encodes CARSPGHRLSYGYTF.

This clonotype was detected many times. This sequence joins TRBV28 and TRBJ2-1, with 7 bases fitting TRBD2. This CDR3 comprises 17 residues. Per the germline V gene, CDR1 is MDHEN and CDR2 is SYDVKM. V lost 4 bases to trimming and J lost 9 bases; unmatched junction nucleotides: 18. The CDR3 nucleotides are TGTGCCAGCAGTTCGGCACTAGGTGCGGGAGATCCGGGTGAGCAGTTCTTC. This codes for CASSSALGAGDPGEQFF.

This clonotype was observed at least ten times. The V call is TRBV11-3, the J call TRBJ2-3; tentative D call: TRBD2 (6 bases). V was cut by 5 bases and J by 10 bases, with 16 bases left in between. Germline-derived CDR1 and CDR2 are SGHNT and YENEEA. The CDR3 spans 13 residues. The CDR3 is CASSPGTQKAQYF. CDR3 bases: TGTGCCAGCAGCCCCGGGACTCAGAAAGCGCAGTATTTT. Full variable domain (outside the CDR3, taken from reference TRBV11-3 and TRBJ2-3): EAGVVQSPRYKIIEKKQPVAFWCNPISGHNTLYWYLQNLGQGPELLIRYENEEAVDDSQLPKDRFSAERLKGVDSTLKIQPAELGDSAVYLCASSPGTQKAQYFGPGTRLTVL.

This clonotype appeared many times. J is TRBJ2-5 and V is TRBV20-1, with 8 bases identical to TRBD2. This CDR3 contains 16 residues. Germline V lookup: CDR1 DFQATT, CDR2 SNEGSKA (reference sequence). The V segment lost 0 bases and the J segment 2 bases; nucleotides outside the gene matches: 8. The CDR3 DNA is TGCAGTGCTAGAGATCGGCGGGGGGACTTTCAAGAGACCCAGTACTTC. Residues: CSARDRRGDFQETQYF.

This clonotype showed up many times. The chain links TRBV7-2 to TRBJ2-3; 11 nucleotides line up with TRBD2. CDR1 SGHTA and CDR2 FQGNSA come from the germline V gene. J was trimmed by 4 bases and V by 0 bases; bases with no gene match: 0. The length of the CDR3 is 15 residues. CDR3 coding DNA: TGTGCCAGCAGCTTAGCGACTAGCGGGGCAGATACGCAGTATTTT. Translating it yields CASSLATSGADTQYF. Together with reference TRBV7-2 and TRBJ2-3, the CDR3 gives the full variable domain: GAGVSQSPSNKVTEKGKDVELRCDPISGHTALYWYRQSLGQGLEFLIYFQGNSAPDKSGLPSDRFSAERTGGSVSTLTIQRTQQEDSAVYLCASSLATSGADTQYFGPGTRLTVL.

This clonotype was found many times. This sequence joins TRBV19 and TRBJ2-6, with TRBD1 identical over 10 bases. V was pared by 5 bases and J by 3 bases, with 10 bases of the junction left unmatched. From germline, CDR1 is LNHDA and CDR2 SQIVND (reference sequence). The CDR3 extends over 18 amino acids. CDR3 loop: CASSFRDRGRFGANVLTF. The DNA for the CDR3 is TGTGCCAGTAGTTTCCGAGACAGGGGGCGTTTTGGGGCCAACGTCCTGACTTTC.

This clonotype has ten or more counts. The DNA for the CDR3 is TGTGCCACCAGCGAGACAGGGAACAATCAGCCCCAGCATTTT. Its translation is CATSETGNNQPQHF. This sequence joins TRBV15 and TRBJ1-5; TRBD1 matches 7 bases. The germline CDR1 and CDR2 sequences are LNHNV and YYDKDF (reference sequence). Trimming cost V 5 bases and J 3 bases; bases outside gene matches: 4. This CDR3 is built from 14 residues.

The sample holds many counts of this clonotype. The chain couples TRBV5-1 to TRBJ2-7; 8 bases map to TRBD2. This CDR3 region has 15 residues. V lost 1 base and J lost 7; bases outside the gene matches: 10. Per the germline V gene, CDR1 is SGHRS and CDR2 is YFSETQ. The DNA of the CDR3 is TGCGCCAGCAGCTTGCAGGCTAGCGGGCCTATGGAGCAGTACTTC. Its protein product is CASSLQASGPMEQYF.

This clonotype was picked up many times. The genes are TRBV7-8 and TRBJ1-1; D not certain. Germline-derived CDR1 and CDR2 are SGHVS and FQNEAQ. V was pared by 5 bases and J by 0 bases, with 10 bases between. The CDR3 totals 14 residues. The CDR3 coding sequence is TGTGCCAGCAGCCCCGGGGTCCTGAACACTGAAGCTTTCTTT. It codes for CASSPGVLNTEAFF.

This clonotype was observed a handful of times. This rearrangement joins TRBV5-1 to TRBJ2-5; 7 nucleotides line up with TRBD1. J lost 4 bases, V lost 0 bases, and 6 bases had no gene match. The CDR3 is 15 residues long. CDR1 and CDR2 (germline): SGHRS, YFSETQ. The CDR3 sequence is CASSLVQGDGETQYF. As DNA, the CDR3 is TGCGCCAGCAGCTTGGTGCAGGGGGATGGAGAGACCCAGTACTTC.

This clonotype showed up many times. This sequence joins TRBV20-1 and TRBJ1-1; maybe TRBD1 (6 bases). The CDR3 has 14 residues. V lost 3 bases and J 2 bases, leaving 13 bases between the germline ends. Germline assignment: CDR1 DFQATT and CDR2 SNEGSKA (reference sequence). In DNA form, the CDR3 reads TGCAGTGCTAGTACACAGGGCGCTAACACTGAAGCTTTCTTT. Amino acids: CSASTQGANTEAFF.

The table lists this clonotype with many counts. The chain joins TRBV3-1 to TRBJ2-3, with no clear D. The CDR3 length is 13 residues. CDR1 and CDR2 (germline): LGHDT, YNNKEL (reference sequence). With 0 bases removed from V and 3 bases from J, the gap between germline ends came to 4 bases. The CDR3 spells CASSQDRTDTQYF. The CDR3 DNA reads TGTGCCAGCAGCCAAGATCGGACAGATACGCAGTATTTT.

This clonotype was counted at least ten times. The chain carries TRBV7-6 and TRBJ1-5, with a tentative D call TRBD1 (6 bases). V gave up 4 bases and J gave up 7 bases, with 11 bases separating them. The CDR3 contains 13 residues. From germline, CDR1 is SGHVS and CDR2 FNYEAQ. The chain's CDR3 is CASSSQGTQPQHF. DNA of the CDR3: TGTGCCAGCAGCTCCCAGGGGACGCAGCCCCAGCATTTT.

This clonotype has a count of ten or more. In nucleotides, the CDR3 is TGCAGCGTTGGGGGGAAGGGCGGTGAAAAACTGTTTTTT. Its translation: CSVGGKGGEKLFF. The J gene is TRBJ1-4, the V gene TRBV29-1, with D tentatively TRBD1 (5 bases). Germline CDR1 SQVTM, CDR2 ANQGSEA. V gave up 4 bases and J gave up 7 bases, with 13 bases separating them. The CDR3 extends over 13 amino acids.